This T cell receptor beta chain was identified in a study of blood T cell repertoires in COVID-19. TCRdb keeps only in-frame clones here, not all; method: immunoSEQ multiplex PCR. The sample consists of some 270,000 clones, 75% to 90% of them appearing once. This CDR3 is 15 amino acids long. Trimming took off 1 base at V and 4 bases at J, with 13 bases between the two ends. Germline V lookup: CDR1 MGHRA, CDR2 YSYEKL. The V call is TRBV4-1, the J call TRBJ2-5; the D gene is possibly TRBD1 (6 bases). The sequenced sample consisted of peripheral blood. The TCR comes from a woman in her 70s with acute or convalescent COVID-19. As DNA, the CDR3 is TGCGCCAGCAGCCAAGTCTCAGGGGTCCTAGAGACCCAGTACTTC. Its protein is CASSQVSGVLETQYF.